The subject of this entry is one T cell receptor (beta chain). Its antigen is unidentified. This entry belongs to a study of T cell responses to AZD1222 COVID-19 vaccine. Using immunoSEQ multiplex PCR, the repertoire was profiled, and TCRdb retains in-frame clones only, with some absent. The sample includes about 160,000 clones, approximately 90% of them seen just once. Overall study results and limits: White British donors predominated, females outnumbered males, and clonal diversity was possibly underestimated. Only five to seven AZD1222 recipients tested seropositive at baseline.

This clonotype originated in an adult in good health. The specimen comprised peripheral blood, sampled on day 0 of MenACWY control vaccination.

In DNA, the CDR3 is TGTGCCAGCAAACCTCCGGGAGAAAATTACGAGCAGTACTTC. It yields the protein CASKPPGENYEQYF. The gene calls are TRBV6-5 and TRBJ2-7; maybe TRBD2 (6 bases). CDR1 and CDR2 from the germline V gene are MNHEY and SVGAGI. V was cut by 7 bases and J by 4 bases, with 17 bases left in between. The CDR3 is 14 amino acids.